The clone carrying this T cell receptor beta chain was detected only a few times. Its antigen remains unknown. CD8+CD4-CCR7+CD45RA+ cells were sorted as naive CD8 T cells. This entry comes from a study of molecular identifiers for immune sequencing clone quantification. General study findings and limits: Highly expanded clone sizes could be underestimated through barcode sharing by identical TCR molecules. It was shown that clones above 20 RNA copies held over 98% of effector molecules, but under 1% in naive cells.

In preparing bulk TCR libraries, previously described methods and listed TCR primers were used. A single record per CDR3 protein comes from TCRdb applying MiXCR to the PCR reads. The data hold a few hundred thousand distinct CDR3 sequences, with around a fifth observed a single time. The CDR3 contains 16 residues. V was pared by 2 bases and J by 6 bases, with 19 bases between. CDR1 and CDR2 (germline): DFQATT, SNEGSKA (reference sequence). The sequence derives from a human donor in good health. Some libraries in this study had Jurkat cell RNA spiked in. The rearrangement joins TRBV20-1 to TRBJ1-4; D is perhaps TRBD1 (5 bases). The sample comprised naive CD8+ T cells from blood, with Jurkat cell RNA spiked in. Subset here: FACS-sorted CD8+CD4-CCR7+CD45RA+ naive T cells. The CDR3 nucleotides read TGCAGTGCTAGACCCCCGGGACTCCTAGGAGATGAAAAACTGTTTTTT. This encodes CSARPPGLLGDEKLFF.